Below are 3 T cell receptor beta chains sequenced from a single sample in a study of blood T cell repertoires in COVID-19. The data were produced by immunoSEQ multiplex PCR, yet TCRdb's version contains in-frame clones alone and is incomplete. The sample has some 77,000 clones, around 87% seen once. Sequenced material: peripheral blood. The receptors stem from a woman of 80 years or more with active or convalescent COVID-19.

In this sample, this clone turned up once. This chain uses TRBV6-5 with TRBJ2-7; the D is unclear. Trimming took off 11 bases at V and 1 base at J, with 15 bases between the two ends. The CDR3 extends over 13 amino acids. Germline-derived CDR1 and CDR2 are MNHEY and SVGAGI. The chain's CDR3 is CASRSKSSYEQYF. In nucleotides, the CDR3 is TGTGCCTCGAGGTCTAAATCTTCCTACGAGCAGTACTTC.

As DNA, the CDR3 is TGTGCCAGCAGCCTCACGGGGGGGACTAGCCAAGAGACCCAGTACTTC. Amino acids: CASSLTGGTSQETQYF. The chain has TRBV4-2 and TRBJ2-5, with 8 nucleotides matching TRBD2. The CDR3 has 16 residues. Trimming removed 4 bases from V and 1 base from J; junction bases left unmatched: 8. CDR1 and CDR2 (germline): LGHNA, YNFKEQ.

The rearrangement joins TRBV19 to TRBJ1-1; D may be TRBD1 (5 bases). The CDR3 runs to 12 residues. Trimming cost V 8 bases and J 4 bases, with 11 bases left between them. Per the germline V gene, CDR1 is LNHDA and CDR2 is SQIVND (reference sequence). The DNA for the CDR3 is TGTGCCAGTGGTTACAGGTCCACTGAAGCTTTCTTT. Its translation: CASGYRSTEAFF.